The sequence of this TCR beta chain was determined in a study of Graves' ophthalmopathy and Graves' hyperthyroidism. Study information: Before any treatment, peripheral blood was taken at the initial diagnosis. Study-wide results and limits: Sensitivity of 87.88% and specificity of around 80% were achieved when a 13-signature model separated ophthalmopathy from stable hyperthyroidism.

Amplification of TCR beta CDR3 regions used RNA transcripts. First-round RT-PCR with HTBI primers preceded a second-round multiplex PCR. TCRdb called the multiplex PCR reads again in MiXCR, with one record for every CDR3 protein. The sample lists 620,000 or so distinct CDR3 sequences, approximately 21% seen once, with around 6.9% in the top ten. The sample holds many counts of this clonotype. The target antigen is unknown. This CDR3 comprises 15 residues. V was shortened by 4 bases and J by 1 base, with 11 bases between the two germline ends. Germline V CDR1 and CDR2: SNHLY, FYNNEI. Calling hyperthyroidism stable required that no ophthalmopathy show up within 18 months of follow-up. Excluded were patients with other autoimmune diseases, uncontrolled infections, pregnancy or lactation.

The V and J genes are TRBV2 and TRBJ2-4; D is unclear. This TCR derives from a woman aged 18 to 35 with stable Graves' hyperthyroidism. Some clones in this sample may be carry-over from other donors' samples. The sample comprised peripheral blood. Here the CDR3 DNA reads TGTGCCAGCAGTGCCTCACGCTTGGCCAAAAACATTCAGTACTTC. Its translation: CASSASRLAKNIQYF.